The 6 T cell receptor beta chains listed next were all sequenced from one sample in a study of shared clonotypes between healthy human individuals. Assay used: immunoSEQ multiplex PCR; TCRdb lists only in-frame clones, some missing. The data hold some 700,000 clones, with 90% observed a single time. Sequencing input: memory CD8+ T cells from PBMCs. Subset: CD45RO+ cells pooled with CCR7-negative TemRA cells. Receptors were obtained from a man between 18 and 29 years old in good health. Some clones in this sample may be carry-over from other donors' samples.

This clone was picked up one time. The gene calls are TRBV7-8 and TRBJ2-7, with TRBD1 matching over 10 bases. CDR1 and CDR2 (germline): SGHVS, FQNEAQ. This CDR3 is built from 15 residues. The V gene end was trimmed by 4 bases and the J gene end by 4 bases; junction bases not matched to a gene: 7. The CDR3 coding sequence is TGTGCCAGCAGCTATCTGCCGGGACAGGGGTACGAGCAGTACTTC. Amino acids: CASSYLPGQGYEQYF.

J is TRBJ2-7 and V is TRBV29-1; D possibly uses TRBD1 or TRBD2 (5 bases each). Germline V gene lookup returns CDR1 SQVTM and CDR2 ANQGSEA. With 6 bases removed from V and 2 bases from J, the gap between germline ends came to 14 bases. The CDR3 is made up of 13 amino acids. The CDR3 is CSVEVGETYEQYF. The CDR3 coding sequence is TGCAGCGTCGAGGTGGGGGAAACCTACGAGCAGTACTTC.

This clone was detected only once. V usage is TRBV27 and J usage is TRBJ2-3; TRBD2 agrees at 7 bases. The CDR3 runs 17 residues. Germline CDR1 is MNHEY and CDR2 is SMNVEV (reference sequence). V lost 0 bases and J lost 4; bases outside the gene matches: 10. CDR3 region: CASSLSFRGRAPDTQYF. CDR3 DNA sequence: TGTGCCAGCAGTTTATCTTTCCGGGGGAGGGCGCCAGATACGCAGTATTTT.

V is TRBV7-9 and J is TRBJ2-5; no firm D call. Trimming stripped 0 bases from V and 0 bases from J, with 5 bases between. CDR3 size: 14 residues. From germline, CDR1 is SEHNR and CDR2 FQNEAQ (reference sequence). The CDR3, as DNA: TGTGCCAGCAGCTTAGCGGGGTACCAAGAGACCCAGTACTTC. It translates to CASSLAGYQETQYF.

This rearrangement joins TRBV5-1 to TRBJ2-5; D is perhaps TRBD2 (6 bases). This CDR3 spans 14 amino acids. The germline V gene has CDR1 SGHRS and CDR2 YFSETQ. Trimming removed 1 base at V and 4 bases at J, with 11 bases between. The CDR3 reads CASSLRRGPETQYF. Written as DNA, the CDR3 is TGCGCCAGCAGCTTGCGGCGGGGTCCAGAGACCCAGTACTTC.

This chain uses TRBV19 with TRBJ2-3; possible D gene TRBD2, 6 bases. V shed 7 bases and J shed 0 bases, with 11 bases lying between them. CDR3 size: 14 residues. CDR1 LNHDA and CDR2 SQIVND come from the germline V gene (reference sequence). The CDR3 DNA reads as TGTGCCAGTAATCGACTAGATAGCACAGATACGCAGTATTTT. This translates into CASNRLDSTDTQYF. Supplemented by reference TRBV19 and TRBJ2-3, the full variable domain reads DGGITQSPKYLFRKEGQNVTLSCEQNLNHDAMYWYRQDPGQGLRLIYYSQIVNDFQKGDIAEGYSVSREKKESFPLTVTSAQKNPTAFYLCASNRLDSTDTQYFGPGTRLTVL.